The 5 T cell receptor beta chains listed next were all sequenced from one sample in a study of shared clonotypes between healthy human individuals. Produced via immunoSEQ multiplex PCR; TCRdb's table is partial and in-frame only. The sample contains approximately 100,000 clones, just over 65% of which appear only once. The sample taken for sequencing was memory CD8+ T cells sorted from blood. This sample's subset: CD45RO+ cells pooled with CCR7-negative TemRA cells. The receptors here all came from a woman in her 30s in good health.

The CDR3 region is CASSLNYLAGGSTDTQYF. The DNA for the CDR3 is TGTGCCAGCAGTTTAAATTATCTAGCGGGAGGGTCCACAGATACGCAGTATTTT. The chain recombines TRBV28 with TRBJ2-3; 12 positions agree with TRBD2. The length of the CDR3 is 18 residues. The germline CDR1 and CDR2 sequences are MDHEN and SYDVKM. The V gene end was trimmed by 2 bases and the J gene end by 2 bases; junction bases not matched to a gene: 8.

This clone was recorded once. The chain joins TRBV11-2 to TRBJ2-2; D not resolved. CDR1 and CDR2 (germline): SGHAT, FQNNGV. With 0 bases removed from V and 8 bases from J, the gap between germline ends came to 16 bases. The CDR3 extends over 16 amino acids. CDR3 protein: CASSLESHRLGGELFF. CDR3 in DNA: TGTGCCAGCAGCTTAGAGTCCCACCGGCTAGGGGGGGAGCTGTTTTTT.

The chain has TRBV5-6 and TRBJ2-5; TRBD2 agrees at 8 bases. The closer fit of TRBJ2-7 to the DNA end suggests the J call may be wrong. Germline V gene lookup returns CDR1 SGHDT and CDR2 YYEEEE. The CDR3 runs 14 residues. The CDR3 sequence: CASSLSGRAYEQYF. In DNA form, the CDR3 reads TGTGCCAGCAGCTTGTCCGGGAGGGCCTACGAGCAGTACTTC.

The chain couples TRBV25-1 to TRBJ2-7, with a weak D call TRBD2 (6 bases). Trimming took off 7 bases at V and 6 bases at J, with 16 bases between the two ends. Germline-derived CDR1 and CDR2 are MGHDK and SYGVNS. The CDR3 contains 13 residues. CDR3 in amino acids: CASTSIGTPEQYF. The CDR3 DNA reads as TGTGCCAGCACCTCCATCGGGACTCCCGAGCAGTACTTC.

This clone has just a few counts. The V and J genes are TRBV7-9 and TRBJ2-5; no definite D call. In germline, CDR1 is SEHNR, CDR2 FQNEAQ (reference sequence). The CDR3 contains 16 residues. Trimming shortened V by 4 bases and J by 4 bases, and 19 bases separated the two germline ends. Written as DNA, the CDR3 is TGTGCCAGCAGCTCCCAGAACTGGGTACCAGGAGAGACCCAGTACTTC. It is translated as CASSSQNWVPGETQYF.